The 3 T cell receptor beta chains in this list originate from one sample, sequenced in a study of blood T cell repertoires in COVID-19. TCRdb keeps only in-frame clones here, not all; method: immunoSEQ multiplex PCR. The data contain fewer than 350,000 clones, roughly 90% of them singletons. The sample was peripheral blood. Receptor source: a man aged 18 to 35 with active or convalescent COVID-19.

The chain combines TRBV13 with TRBJ1-2, with D perhaps matching TRBD1 (5 bases). Germline V gives CDR1 PRHDT, CDR2 FYEKMQ (reference sequence). The CDR3 totals 13 residues. V was shortened by 0 bases and J by 8 bases, with 10 bases between the two germline ends. This chain's CDR3 is CASSLGAGRGYTF. The CDR3 DNA sequence: TGTGCCAGCAGCTTAGGAGCAGGGCGAGGCTACACCTTC.

The CDR3: CASSQAYQTQETQYF. The CDR3 region has the DNA TGTGCCAGCAGCCAAGCGTACCAAACACAAGAGACCCAGTACTTC. The chain carries TRBV3-1 (or the pseudogene TRBV3-2) and TRBJ2-5; D remains ambiguous. This CDR3 is built from 15 residues. Germline V gene data show CDR1 as LGHDT and CDR2 as YNNKEL (reference sequence). The V gene lost 1 base and the J gene lost 2 bases, with 11 bases spanning the gap.

The rearrangement links TRBV4-3 to TRBJ1-2; D gene uncertain. Germline CDR1 and CDR2: LGHNA and YSLEER. Between the trimmed V and J ends, which lost 3 bases and 5 bases, there was a span of 16 bases. CDR3 length equals 15 residues. This CDR3 reads CASSHEIDEVYGYTF. The DNA for the CDR3 is TGCGCCAGCAGCCATGAGATAGACGAGGTTTATGGCTACACCTTC.